The T cell receptor (beta chain) under discussion was sequenced for a study of T cells in Graves' hyperthyroidism and ophthalmopathy. The germline gives CDR1 SGHKS, CDR2 YYEKEE (reference sequence). The CDR3 sequence is 16 residues long. The ends lost 0 bases at V and 6 bases at J; junction bases unmatched: 7. Overall study results and limits: Ophthalmopathy was separated from stable hyperthyroidism by a 13 V-J model.

If no ophthalmopathy progression occurred within 18 months, Graves' hyperthyroidism was stable. Uncontrolled infection, other autoimmune disease, pregnancy and lactation each barred patients from inclusion. TCR beta CDR3 sequences were amplified from RNA transcripts. HTBI primers drove first-round RT-PCR of the TCR CDR3. TCRdb re-derived calls from the multiplex PCR reads in MiXCR, one entry per CDR3 protein. The sample lists 550,000 to 650,000 distinct CDR3 sequences, around 15% occurring once. This clonotype was counted ten times or more. What it binds is not known. Material: blood. V usage is TRBV5-5 and J usage is TRBJ2-3, with TRBD2 matching over 10 bases. The sequence was collected from a woman aged 40-49 years with Graves' hyperthyroidism. CDR3 in DNA: TGTGCCAGCAGCTTGGGGTCTAGCGGGAGAGCGGATACGCAGTATTTT. Protein sequence: CASSLGSSGRADTQYF.